Below are 10 T cell receptor beta chains sequenced from a single sample in a study of response to subunit inactivated influenza vaccine (dated by TCRdb to between 2017 and 2018). Preparation of the library involved RT-PCR. TCRdb names Illumina HiSeq 2500 as the instrument used. Using fastp trimming at Q25 and MiXCR clonotype assembly, TCRdb reanalyzed the public sequencing data and kept in-frame beta chains. Merged by CDR3 protein, the rows form single entries marked with the most common genes and DNA. This sample lists 550,000 to 650,000 distinct CDR3 sequences; roughly 10% were detected once. Approximately 10% of the sample goes to the ten largest clones. Sequences were derived from PBMCs from blood, sampled on the day of vaccination. The receptors derive from a man over 45 who received an inactivated influenza vaccine. Donor details come from another sample of the same person, matched by shared clones.

Many counts were recorded for this clonotype. The V and J genes are TRBV29-1 and TRBJ2-3, with TRBD1 matching over 7 bases. Germline trimming cut 6 bases from V and 5 bases from J; bases unmatched to any gene: 17. In germline, CDR1 is SQVTM, CDR2 ANQGSEA. CDR3 size: 16 residues. The CDR3 sequence: CSVPPSLQGQGDTQYF. DNA for the CDR3: TGCAGCGTCCCGCCCTCGTTACAGGGGCAAGGAGATACGCAGTATTTT.

This clonotype was counted only a few times. The V gene is TRBV5-1, the J gene TRBJ1-5, with D hard to call. V lost 4 bases to trimming and J lost 6 bases, with 17 bases between them. The V gene's germline CDR1 is SGHRS and CDR2 YFSETQ. The CDR3 extends over 15 amino acids. The CDR3 region is CASSPEGGFGQPQHF. The CDR3 DNA follows: TGCGCCAGCAGCCCTGAAGGAGGGTTCGGTCAGCCCCAGCATTTT. Full variable domain (missing parts from reference TRBV5-1 and TRBJ1-5): KAGVTQTPRYLIKTRGQQVTLSCSPISGHRSVSWYQQTPGQGLQFLFEYFSETQRNKGNFPGRFSGRQFSNSRSEMNVSTLELGDSALYLCASSPEGGFGQPQHFGDGTRLSIL.

This clonotype came up a few times. The chain joins TRBV12-3 or TRBV12-4 to TRBJ1-5; D ambiguous. V lost 5 bases and J 9 bases, leaving 17 bases between the germline ends. CDR3 length: 14 residues. CDR3 loop: CASSLRAVRGPQHF. The DNA of the CDR3 is TGTGCCAGCAGTCTGCGGGCAGTGCGAGGGCCCCAGCATTTT.

This chain joins TRBV6-2 or TRBV6-3 and TRBJ2-2, with D possibly called TRBD1 or TRBD2 (6 bases each). With 3 bases removed from V and 5 bases from J, the gap between germline ends came to 13 bases. This CDR3 spans 15 amino acids. Germline V gene sequence: CDR1 MNHEY, CDR2 SVGEGT. The CDR3, as DNA: TGTGCCAGCAGTTATCGGGGGCTGGAAACCGGGGAGCTGTTTTTT. Encoded protein: CASSYRGLETGELFF.

In its sample, this clonotype was seen many times. The V and J genes are TRBV3-1 and TRBJ1-1, with D maybe TRBD1 (6 bases). This CDR3 comprises 13 residues. The V gene's germline CDR1 is LGHDT and CDR2 YNNKEL (reference sequence). Trimming took off 1 base at V and 6 bases at J, with 9 bases between the two ends. Here the CDR3 DNA reads TGTGCCAGCAGCCAAGGGGGGCACGCTGAAGCTTTCTTT. Translated, it gives CASSQGGHAEAFF.

Regarding this clonotype: This may stem from a read error, because a much larger clone lies one nucleotide away. The chain uses TRBV6-2 or TRBV6-3 and TRBJ2-1, with D unresolved. The CDR3 is 14 amino acids. Trimming took off 5 bases at V and 4 bases at J, with 12 bases between the two ends. Germline-derived CDR1 and CDR2 are MNHEY and SVGEGT. CDR3 nucleotides: TGTGCCAGCAGTGGGGTACCCCTTTACAATGAGCAGTTCTTC. This codes for CASSGVPLYNEQFF.

The rearrangement joins TRBV15 to TRBJ2-7; D remains ambiguous. V lost 1 base, J lost 3 bases, and 10 bases lay in between. The V gene's germline CDR1 is LNHNV and CDR2 YYDKDF (reference sequence). This CDR3 is built from 14 residues. The CDR3 reads CATSRAGFNYEQYF. In DNA form, the CDR3 reads TGTGCCACCAGCAGAGCTGGGTTTAACTACGAGCAGTACTTC.

This clonotype was observed at least ten times. The chain uses TRBV7-9 and TRBJ2-7; D may be TRBD2 (5 bases). Trimming stripped 5 bases from V and 9 bases from J, with 14 bases between. The CDR3 is made up of 12 amino acids. The germline gives CDR1 SEHNR, CDR2 FQNEAQ (reference sequence). The CDR3 loop is CASSRLDAGQYF. DNA of the CDR3: TGTGCCAGCAGCCGTCTTGATGCGGGGCAGTACTTC. Combining the CDR3 with reference TRBV7-9 and TRBJ2-7 gives the whole variable domain DTGVSQNPRHKITKRGQNVTFRCDPISEHNRLYWYRQTLGQGPEFLTYFQNEAQLEKSRLLSDRFSAERPKGSFSTLEIQRTEQGDSAMYLCASSRLDAGQYFGPGTRLTVT.

The chain has TRBV19 and TRBJ1-5; TRBD1 matches 8 bases. Germline CDR1 reads LNHDA; CDR2 reads SQIVND (reference sequence). After removal of 3 bases from V and 4 bases from J, the junction contained 17 bases not matched to a gene. The CDR3 consists of 19 residues. The CDR3 sequence: CASSIVDRVFLWGNQPQHF. The CDR3 DNA reads TGTGCCAGTAGTATTGTGGACAGGGTGTTCCTTTGGGGAAATCAGCCCCAGCATTTT.

V usage is TRBV6-1 and J usage is TRBJ1-2; D is unresolved. The CDR3 spans 15 residues. From germline, CDR1 is MNHNS and CDR2 SASEGT. Trimming cost V 4 bases and J 2 bases, with 14 bases left between them. In nucleotides, the CDR3 is TGTGCCAGCAGTGTGACTGCCCATTCCAACTATGGCTACACCTTC. It translates to CASSVTAHSNYGYTF.